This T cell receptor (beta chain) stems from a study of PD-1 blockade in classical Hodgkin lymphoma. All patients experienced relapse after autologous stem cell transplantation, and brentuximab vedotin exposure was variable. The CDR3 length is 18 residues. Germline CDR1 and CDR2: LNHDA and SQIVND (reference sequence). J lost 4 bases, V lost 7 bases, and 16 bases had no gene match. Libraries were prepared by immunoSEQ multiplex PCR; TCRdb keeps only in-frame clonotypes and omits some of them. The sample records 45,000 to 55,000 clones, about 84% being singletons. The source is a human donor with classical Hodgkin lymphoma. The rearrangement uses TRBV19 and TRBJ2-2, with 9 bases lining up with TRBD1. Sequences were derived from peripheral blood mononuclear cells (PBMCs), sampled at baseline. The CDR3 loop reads CASNRDRVTLGGTGELFF. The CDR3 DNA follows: TGTGCCAGTAACCGGGACAGGGTTACACTTGGCGGCACCGGGGAGCTGTTTTTT.